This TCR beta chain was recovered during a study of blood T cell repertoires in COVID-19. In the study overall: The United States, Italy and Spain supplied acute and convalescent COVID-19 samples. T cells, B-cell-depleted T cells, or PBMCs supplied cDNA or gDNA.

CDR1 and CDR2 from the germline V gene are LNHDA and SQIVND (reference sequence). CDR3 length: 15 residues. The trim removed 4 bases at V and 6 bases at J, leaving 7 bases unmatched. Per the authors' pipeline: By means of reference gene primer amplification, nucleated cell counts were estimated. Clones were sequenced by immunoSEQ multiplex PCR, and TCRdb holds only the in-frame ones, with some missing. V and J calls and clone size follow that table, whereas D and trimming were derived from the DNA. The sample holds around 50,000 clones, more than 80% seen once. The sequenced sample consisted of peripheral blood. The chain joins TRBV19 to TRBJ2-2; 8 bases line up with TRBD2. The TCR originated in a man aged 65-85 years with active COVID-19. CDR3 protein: CASSNSGMAPGELFF. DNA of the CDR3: TGTGCCAGTAGTAATAGCGGGATGGCCCCCGGGGAGCTGTTTTTT.